Reported below is one TCR beta chain. One Seattle source followed patients from active infection through their disease course. TCRdb's copy holds only in-frame clones and misses some; the assay was immunoSEQ multiplex PCR. The data hold approximately 260,000 clones, with over 80% observed a single time. The CDR3 contains 12 residues. Trimming removed 2 bases at V and 3 bases at J, with 5 bases between. CDR1 is SGHKS and CDR2 is YYEKEE in the germline V gene (reference sequence). The sample is drawn from a study of blood T cell repertoires in COVID-19. Study context: The study drew acute and convalescent COVID-19 samples from the United States, Italy and Spain. The cDNA or gDNA used as material had been derived from T cells, B-cell-depleted T cells, or PBMCs.

This TCR came from a woman in her seventies with COVID-19, enrolled during active disease. The chain links TRBV5-5 to TRBJ1-1; D remains unclear. The sample comprised peripheral blood. The CDR3 DNA follows: TGTGCCAGCAGCTTCATAGACACTGAAGCTTTCTTT. Protein sequence: CASSFIDTEAFF. Combining the CDR3 with reference TRBV5-5 and TRBJ1-1 gives the whole variable domain DAGVTQSPTHLIKTRGQQVTLRCSPISGHKSVSWYQQVLGQGPQFIFQYYEKEERGRGNFPDRFSARQFPNYSSELNVNALLLGDSALYLCASSFIDTEAFFGQGTRLTVV.